The present entry profiles one T cell receptor beta chain with its context. Evenly divided among several immunoSEQ plates was the genomic DNA of each subset. Per the original methods: Junction-only sequences without quality scores came from ImmunoSEQ, so filtering differed. Data came from immunoSEQ multiplex PCR; TCRdb stores just in-frame clones and leaves some out. V and J calls and clone size are as listed in that table; D and trimming were resolved from the DNA. Of about 1.5 million clones detected, 96% appear once; the ten largest clones hold approximately 1.1%. This sample is part of a study of shared clonotypes between healthy human individuals. Losses at the gene ends were 7 bases for V and 2 bases for J; bases not matched to a gene: 5. CDR3 length equals 14 residues. Germline V lookup: CDR1 MGHDK, CDR2 SYGVNS. Partitioning of CD4+ cells yielded a CD45RA+ naive subset and a CD45RA-negative memory subset.

This receptor was obtained from a man in his thirties or forties in good health. V gene TRBV25-1 combines with J gene TRBJ2-3; 8 bases fit TRBD1. Material for sequencing was naive CD4+ T cells sorted from blood. Regarding subset: CD45RA+ positively selected. CDR3 amino acids: CASTPTGVTDTQYF. The CDR3 bases are TGTGCCAGCACCCCGACAGGGGTCACAGATACGCAGTATTTT.